In this sample, the clone carrying this TCR beta chain turned up once. Antigen: not known. The data stem from a study of cytomegalovirus exposure and HLA in healthy donors. Study outcomes and limitations: A reported reduction in N-insertions relative to the approximately 640-donor mean was seen in an Asian-associated ancestry cluster in a later analysis.

The PCR made use of 60 Vbeta and 13 Jbeta primers. Sequencing was performed with immunoSEQ multiplex PCR; in TCRdb, only in-frame clones are kept and a portion is missing. The sample carries about 160,000 clones, about 80% recorded once. CDR3 length: 13 amino acids. The germline V and J ends were trimmed by 5 bases and 8 bases, with 15 bases remaining between them. CDR1 is SGHTA, CDR2 FQGTGA, per germline. The source material was PBMCs. V gene TRBV7-3 combines with J gene TRBJ1-2, with D tentatively TRBD1 (6 bases). The origin of this receptor is a female donor in good health and CMV-seronegative. CDR3 sequence reads: CASSQKQGLGYTF. The CDR3 region has the DNA TGTGCCAGCAGCCAAAAACAGGGTTTGGGCTACACCTTC. Filled out from reference TRBV7-3 and TRBJ1-2, the complete variable domain reads GAGVSQTPSNKVTEKGKYVELRCDPISGHTALYWYRQSLGQGPEFLIYFQGTGAADDSGLPNDRFFAVRPEGSVSTLKIQRTERGDSAVYLCASSQKQGLGYTFGSGTRLTVV.